Listed below are T cell receptor beta chains from one sample, sequenced in a study of CD4 T cell repertoires in COVID-19. Produced via immunoSEQ multiplex PCR; TCRdb's table is partial and in-frame only. The repertoire consists of tens of thousands of clones, with about four fifths occurring once and the leading ten covering around 0.58%. The specimen was CD4+ T cells from peripheral blood, collected after recovery from COVID-19. These receptors were taken from a human donor who had COVID-19. CDR3s include the opening cysteine and the closing phenylalanine or tryptophan. D genes are given only for firm matches. The size entry is marked missing in some rows and otherwise reads once, few, many or a size class.

size	V	D	J	length	CDR3	DNA
.	TRBV3-1/TRBV3-2	.	TRBJ2-7	14	CASSQLRESYEQYF	TGTGCCAGCAGCCAACTCAGGGAATCCTACGAGCAGTACTTC
.	TRBV6-5	.	TRBJ2-3	12	CASNINWGTQYF	TGTGCCAGCAACATTAACTGGGGTACGCAGTATTTT
.	TRBV28	TRBD1	TRBJ2-4	12	CASTSTGPIQYF	TGTGCCAGCACATCGACAGGGCCTATTCAGTACTTC
.	TRBV6-1	.	TRBJ2-7	14	CASCIEAWGYEQYF	TGTGCCAGCTGCATTGAGGCTTGGGGCTACGAGCAGTACTTC
.	TRBV6-6	.	TRBJ1-5	14	CASSPGGSNQPQHF	TGTGCCAGCAGCCCTGGCGGCAGCAATCAGCCCCAGCATTTT
.	TRBV13	.	TRBJ2-5	13	CASSSGLQETQYF	TGTGCCAGCAGCTCAGGGTTACAAGAGACCCAGTACTTC
.	TRBV28	TRBD1	TRBJ1-6	14	CASSLRQGYSPLHF	TGTGCCAGCAGTTTACGACAGGGTTATTCACCCCTCCACTTT
.	TRBV2	.	TRBJ1-6	14	CASSGGTDYSPLHF	TGTGCCAGCAGTGGGGGGACGGACTATTCACCCCTCCACTTT
.	TRBV19	.	TRBJ1-6	16	CASSIDGDPLGSPLHF	TGTGCCAGTAGTATTGACGGGGACCCTCTCGGGTCACCCCTCCACTTT
.	TRBV7-9	.	TRBJ2-1	17	CASSSPPGGSGISEQFF	TGTGCCAGCAGCTCTCCGCCCGGGGGATCAGGTATTAGTGAGCAGTTCTTC
.	TRBV27	.	TRBJ1-1	15	CASSLGASGGTEAFF	TGTGCCAGCAGTTTAGGAGCCAGCGGAGGCACTGAAGCTTTCTTT
.	TRBV5-6	.	TRBJ1-3	15	CASTLLHSSGNTIYF	TGTGCCAGCACCCTCCTACACTCCTCTGGAAACACCATATATTTT
.	TRBV7-9	.	TRBJ1-2	13	CASSSDSFQGYTF	TGTGCCAGCAGCTCGGACTCTTTCCAGGGCTACACCTTC
.	TRBV11-3	.	TRBJ2-1	15	CASSLTGDSYNEQFF	TGTGCCAGCAGCTTAACGGGGGACAGTTACAATGAGCAGTTCTTC
.	TRBV5-1	.	TRBJ1-1	15	CASSLPGGSATEAFF	TGCGCCAGCAGCCTTCCGGGGGGATCCGCCACTGAAGCTTTCTTT
.	TRBV6-2/TRBV6-3	TRBD2	TRBJ2-2	16	CASSFVSGRASGELFF	TGTGCCAGCAGTTTTGTCAGCGGGAGGGCCTCCGGGGAGCTGTTTTTT
.	TRBV14	TRBD2	TRBJ2-7	16	CASSPRDYRGTYEQYF	TGTGCCAGCAGCCCCCGGGACTATAGGGGCACATACGAGCAGTACTTC
.	TRBV12-3/TRBV12-4	.	TRBJ2-3	12	CASSRRGGTQYF	TGTGCCAGCAGCCGACGCGGAGGCACGCAGTATTTT
.	TRBV14	.	TRBJ1-1	13	CASSLVAGALAFF	TGTGCCAGCAGCCTAGTTGCGGGGGCGTTGGCTTTCTTT
.	TRBV6-4	.	TRBJ1-2	13	CASSERGDYGYTF	TGTGCCAGCAGTGAACGGGGAGACTATGGCTACACCTTC
.	TRBV5-5	TRBD1	TRBJ2-5	13	CASSPTGRETQYF	TGTGCCAGCAGCCCGACAGGGAGAGAGACCCAGTACTTC
few	TRBV28	.	TRBJ2-7	14	CASRPLRSPYEQYF	TGTGCCAGTCGGCCATTGAGGAGTCCGTACGAGCAGTACTTC
.	TRBV5-1	.	TRBJ2-1	15	CASSLEPGLYNEQFF	TGCGCCAGCAGCTTGGAACCAGGATTATACAATGAGCAGTTCTTC
many	TRBV5-6	TRBD2	TRBJ2-7	14	CASSLVGGWYEQYF	TGTGCCAGCAGCTTGGTGGGAGGGTGGTACGAGCAGTACTTC
.	TRBV24-1	TRBD2	TRBJ2-3	14	CATREAGSTDTQYF	TGTGCCACCCGGGAGGCAGGGTCTACAGATACGCAGTATTTT
.	TRBV2	TRBD1	TRBJ2-7	15	CASNLGQALLNEQYF	TGTGCCAGCAACCTCGGACAGGCCTTACTGAACGAGCAGTACTTC
.	TRBV7-2	.	TRBJ2-5	13	CASSNFRGETQYF	TGTGCCAGCAGCAATTTCAGGGGAGAGACCCAGTACTTC
.	TRBV19	TRBD1	TRBJ2-7	14	CASTRAGGEYEQYF	TGTGCCAGTACCCGGGCAGGGGGCGAATACGAGCAGTACTTC
.	TRBV4-2	.	TRBJ1-2	17	CASSQELENPEDDGYTF	TGTGCCAGCAGCCAAGAACTAGAAAACCCCGAGGACGATGGCTACACCTTC
.	TRBV20-1	TRBD1	TRBJ2-7	16	CSASAPEMTGSGEQYF	TGCAGTGCTAGTGCCCCTGAGATGACAGGGAGCGGCGAGCAGTACTTC
.	TRBV7-2	.	TRBJ2-5	13	CASSLAGAGTQYF	TGTGCCAGCAGCTTAGCCGGGGCAGGGACCCAGTACTTC
.	TRBV24-1	.	TRBJ2-5	13	CATSDSYQETQYF	TGTGCCACCAGTGACTCGTACCAAGAGACCCAGTACTTC
.	TRBV18	.	TRBJ2-1	16	CASSPLQGGTYNEQFF	TGTGCCAGCTCACCCCTACAGGGCGGGACCTACAATGAGCAGTTCTTC
.	TRBV27	.	TRBJ1-5	17	CASSLNGQFLSNQPQHF	TGTGCCAGCAGTCTAAACGGACAGTTCCTTAGCAATCAGCCCCAGCATTTT
.	TRBV11-2	.	TRBJ1-1	15	CASSLEGVRNTEAFF	TGTGCCAGCAGCTTAGAAGGGGTGAGGAACACTGAAGCTTTCTTT
.	TRBV18	.	TRBJ2-2	16	CASSPVQRTNTGELFF	TGTGCCAGCTCACCAGTGCAGCGTACGAACACCGGGGAGCTGTTTTTT
.	TRBV11-2	.	TRBJ1-1	16	CASSLASHGVNTEAFF	TGTGCCAGCAGCTTAGCGTCACACGGGGTGAACACTGAAGCTTTCTTT
.	TRBV4-2	TRBD2	TRBJ2-5	15	CASSQGTSGRETQYF	TGTGCCAGCAGCCAAGGGACTAGCGGGAGAGAGACCCAGTACTTC
.	TRBV28	.	TRBJ2-7	13	CASRPQGTYEQYF	TGTGCCAGCAGGCCGCAGGGAACCTACGAGCAGTACTTC
once	TRBV7-9	.	TRBJ2-5	14	CASTRRRAAETQYF	TGTGCCAGCACCCGCCGTCGGGCGGCAGAGACCCAGTACTTC